The rows below give T cell receptor beta chains drawn from one sample of a study of CD8 T cells in Susac syndrome. One entry per CDR3 protein, called by TCRdb with MiXCR from the immunoSEQ multiplex PCR reads. Here the sample spans approximately 130,000 distinct CDR3 sequences, around nine tenths being singletons. The specimen was CD8+ T cells from PBMCs. All receptors come from a human donor with multiple sclerosis. The conserved cysteine and the conserved F or W are not part of the CDR3 here. Clone sizes are given selectively: once, few, many, or a class where the clone is expanded.

v_gene: TRBV28; j_gene: TRBJ2-1; abundance: .; CDR3aa: ASSSPSEASYNEQF
v_gene: TRBV12-3/TRBV12-4; j_gene: TRBJ1-1; abundance: .; CDR3aa: ASTKTGEAF
v_gene: TRBV12-3/TRBV12-4; j_gene: TRBJ2-5; abundance: .; CDR3aa: ASSSGVGGIQETQY
v_gene: TRBV27; j_gene: TRBJ2-7; abundance: .; CDR3aa: ASSLNYPNEQY
v_gene: TRBV27; j_gene: TRBJ1-4; abundance: .; CDR3aa: ASSSRGENEKLF
v_gene: TRBV9; j_gene: TRBJ2-7; abundance: .; CDR3aa: ASSEGAGDVDEQY
v_gene: TRBV4-3; j_gene: TRBJ2-3; abundance: .; CDR3aa: ASSQSGGDPDTQY
v_gene: TRBV7-9; j_gene: TRBJ2-3; abundance: .; CDR3aa: ASSSRGLAGVDTQY
v_gene: TRBV7-3; j_gene: TRBJ2-5; abundance: .; CDR3aa: ASSIGGDRAVETQY
v_gene: TRBV11-2; j_gene: TRBJ2-2; abundance: .; CDR3aa: ASSLVGSAGELF
v_gene: TRBV12-3/TRBV12-4; j_gene: TRBJ2-7; abundance: .; CDR3aa: ASSPSSSGSYEQY
v_gene: TRBV3-1; j_gene: TRBJ2-1; abundance: .; CDR3aa: ASSQGLAYEQF
v_gene: TRBV4-3; j_gene: TRBJ2-7; abundance: .; CDR3aa: ASSQGLASSYEQY
v_gene: TRBV4-1; j_gene: TRBJ2-1; abundance: .; CDR3aa: ASNGGSGEQF
v_gene: TRBV6-5; j_gene: TRBJ1-5; abundance: .; CDR3aa: ASSYGGRQPQH
v_gene: TRBV7-6; j_gene: TRBJ2-1; abundance: .; CDR3aa: ASSLGGVNEQF
v_gene: TRBV2; j_gene: TRBJ2-6; abundance: .; CDR3aa: ASERGTGANVLT
v_gene: TRBV4-3; j_gene: TRBJ2-2; abundance: once; CDR3aa: ASSQEGSYTGELF
v_gene: TRBV12-3/TRBV12-4; j_gene: TRBJ1-2; abundance: .; CDR3aa: ASRFGSYYGYT
v_gene: TRBV4-3; j_gene: TRBJ2-1; abundance: .; CDR3aa: ASSQDSNNEQF